This entry features one TCR beta chain sequence. This record belongs to a study of cytomegalovirus exposure and HLA in healthy donors. This CDR3 contains 13 residues. Trimming took off 0 bases at V and 5 bases at J, with 7 bases between the two ends. CDR1 and CDR2 from the germline V gene are LGHNA and YSLEER. PCR employed 60 Vbeta and 13 Jbeta primers. Measured with immunoSEQ multiplex PCR; TCRdb has only the in-frame clones, and not every one. The sample gives fewer than 150,000 clones, around 77% of which show up once; 1% to 1.5% is in the top ten. This receptor was taken from a man aged 50 to 60 in good health and CMV-seronegative. The chain links TRBV4-3 to TRBJ2-5; D gene ambiguous. Sequencing was performed on PBMCs. CDR3 protein: CASSQEIGETQYF. The DNA of the CDR3 is TGCGCCAGCAGCCAAGAAATCGGGGAGACCCAGTACTTC.